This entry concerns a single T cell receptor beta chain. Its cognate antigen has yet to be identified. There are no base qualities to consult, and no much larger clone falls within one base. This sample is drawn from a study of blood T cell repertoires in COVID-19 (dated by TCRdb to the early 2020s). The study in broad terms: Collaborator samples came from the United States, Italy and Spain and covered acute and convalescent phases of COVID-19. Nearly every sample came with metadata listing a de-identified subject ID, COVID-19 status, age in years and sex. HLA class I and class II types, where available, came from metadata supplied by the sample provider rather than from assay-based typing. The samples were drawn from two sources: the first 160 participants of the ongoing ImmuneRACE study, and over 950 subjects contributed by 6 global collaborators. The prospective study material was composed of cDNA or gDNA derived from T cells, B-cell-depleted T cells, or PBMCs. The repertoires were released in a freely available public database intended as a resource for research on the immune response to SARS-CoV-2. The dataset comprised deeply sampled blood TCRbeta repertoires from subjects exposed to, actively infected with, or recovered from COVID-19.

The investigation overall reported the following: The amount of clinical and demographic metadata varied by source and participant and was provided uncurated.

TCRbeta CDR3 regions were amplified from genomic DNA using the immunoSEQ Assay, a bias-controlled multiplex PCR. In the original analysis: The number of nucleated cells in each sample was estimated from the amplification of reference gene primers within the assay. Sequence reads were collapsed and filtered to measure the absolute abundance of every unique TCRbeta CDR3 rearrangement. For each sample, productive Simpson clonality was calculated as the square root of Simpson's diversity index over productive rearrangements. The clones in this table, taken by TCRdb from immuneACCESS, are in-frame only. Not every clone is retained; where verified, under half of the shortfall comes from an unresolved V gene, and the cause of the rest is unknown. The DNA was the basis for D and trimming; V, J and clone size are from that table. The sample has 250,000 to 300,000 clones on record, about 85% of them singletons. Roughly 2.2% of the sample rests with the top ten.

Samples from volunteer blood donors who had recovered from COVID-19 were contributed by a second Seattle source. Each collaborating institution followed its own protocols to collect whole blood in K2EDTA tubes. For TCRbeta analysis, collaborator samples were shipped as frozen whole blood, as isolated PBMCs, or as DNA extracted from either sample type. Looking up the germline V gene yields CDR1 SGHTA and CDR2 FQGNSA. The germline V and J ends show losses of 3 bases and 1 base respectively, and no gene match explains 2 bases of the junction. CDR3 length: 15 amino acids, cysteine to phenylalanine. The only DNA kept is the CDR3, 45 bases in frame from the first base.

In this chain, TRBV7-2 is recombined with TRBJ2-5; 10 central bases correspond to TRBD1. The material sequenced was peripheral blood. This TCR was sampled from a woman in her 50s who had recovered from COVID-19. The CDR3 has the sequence CASSLWDRGQETQYF. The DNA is TGTGCCAGCAGCTTGTGGGACAGGGGCCAAGAGACCCAGTACTTC.